The 9 T cell receptor beta chains given below trace back to one sample, sequenced in a study of blood T cell repertoires in COVID-19. The protocol was immunoSEQ multiplex PCR, while the TCRdb copy is restricted to in-frame clones and leaves out a portion. Among 25,000 to 40,000 clones listed, about 85% were seen once. Sequencing was carried out using peripheral blood. These TCRs come from a human donor in a cohort sampled during active COVID-19.

The rearrangement uses TRBV5-4 and TRBJ2-5; 12 bases are a match to TRBD1. V was clipped by 4 bases and J by 4 bases; unmatched bases: 5. The CDR3 length is 15 residues. In germline, CDR1 is SGHNT, CDR2 YYREEE (reference sequence). The CDR3, as DNA: TGTGCCAGCAGCCGGGGACAGGGGGCAGGAGAGACCCAGTACTTC. Protein product: CASSRGQGAGETQYF. Full variable domain (outside the CDR3, taken from reference TRBV5-4 and TRBJ2-5): ETGVTQSPTHLIKTRGQQVTLRCSSQSGHNTVSWYQQALGQGPQFIFQYYREEENGRGNFPPRFSGLQFPNYSSELNVNALELDDSALYLCASSRGQGAGETQYFGPGTRLLVL.

The rearrangement uses TRBV9 and TRBJ1-4; a weak D match, TRBD1 (6 bases). Germline V lookup: CDR1 SGDLS, CDR2 YYNGEE. There are 17 residues in the CDR3. Trimming took off 3 bases at V and 0 bases at J, with 15 bases between the two ends. CDR3 bases: TGTGCCAGCAGCGAGAGATGGGGGCAGGCAACTAATGAAAAACTGTTTTTT. It yields the protein CASSERWGQATNEKLFF.

The J gene is TRBJ2-1, the V gene TRBV3-1 (or the pseudogene TRBV3-2); 8 bases map to TRBD2. The germline CDR1 and CDR2 sequences are LGHDT and YNNKEL (reference sequence). This CDR3 spans 13 amino acids. The J segment lost 15 bases and the V segment lost 3 bases, leaving 10 bases of the junction unmatched. DNA for the CDR3: TGTGCCAGCAGCCAGGGGACTAGGGGGTCGGGGTTCTTC. Amino acids: CASSQGTRGSGFF.

The genes are TRBV9 and TRBJ2-7, with a weak D call TRBD2 (5 bases). Germline V gives CDR1 SGDLS, CDR2 YYNGEE. V was pared by 6 bases and J by 0 bases, with 13 bases between. The length of the CDR3 is 14 residues. CDR3 protein: CASTRSGNSYEQYF. The CDR3 region has the DNA TGTGCCAGCACGCGTTCGGGGAACTCCTACGAGCAGTACTTC.

The chain recombines TRBV19 with TRBJ2-1; D is unclear. There are 15 residues in the CDR3. With 0 bases removed from V and 0 bases from J, the gap between germline ends came to 6 bases. The germline CDR1 and CDR2 sequences are LNHDA and SQIVND (reference sequence). CDR3 sequence reads: CASSIDPFSYNEQFF. DNA for the CDR3: TGTGCCAGTAGTATAGATCCGTTCTCCTACAATGAGCAGTTCTTC. The entire variable domain, with the rest obtained from reference TRBV19 and TRBJ2-1, is as follows: DGGITQSPKYLFRKEGQNVTLSCEQNLNHDAMYWYRQDPGQGLRLIYYSQIVNDFQKGDIAEGYSVSREKKESFPLTVTSAQKNPTAFYLCASSIDPFSYNEQFFGPGTRLTVL.

This chain joins TRBV7-3 and TRBJ1-3, with 10 bases aligning to TRBD1. The CDR3 is 16 amino acids. With V trimmed by 5 bases and J by 2 bases, 6 bases remained unmatched. Germline loops: CDR1 SGHTA, CDR2 FQGTGA. The CDR3 sequence is CASSPKGQGTGNTIYF. CDR3 nucleotides: TGTGCCAGCAGCCCCAAGGGACAGGGGACTGGAAACACCATATATTTT. Using reference TRBV7-3 and TRBJ1-3 for the parts outside the CDR3, the full variable domain is GAGVSQTPSNKVTEKGKYVELRCDPISGHTALYWYRQSLGQGPEFLIYFQGTGAADDSGLPNDRFFAVRPEGSVSTLKIQRTERGDSAVYLCASSPKGQGTGNTIYFGEGSWLTVV.

This clone was seen just once. This chain uses TRBV28 with TRBJ1-5; D unresolved. Germline V lookup: CDR1 MDHEN, CDR2 SYDVKM. The CDR3 consists of 17 residues. Trimming took 6 bases from V and 12 from J, leaving 30 bases between them. CDR3 sequence: CASSPLEENTLLRLQHF. CDR3 bases: TGTGCCAGCAGCCCCCTGGAGGAGAACACTCTTTTAAGACTCCAGCATTTT.

This chain joins TRBV11-2 and TRBJ2-5; tentative D call: TRBD2 (5 bases). This CDR3 has 16 residues. V lost 1 base, J lost 2 bases, and 14 bases lay in between. Per the germline V gene, CDR1 is SGHAT and CDR2 is FQNNGV. The CDR3 sequence is CASSLAPGWEQETQYF. CDR3 DNA sequence: TGTGCCAGCAGCTTAGCCCCCGGGTGGGAGCAAGAGACCCAGTACTTC.

This clone was picked up a small number of times. The chain is built from TRBV7-3 and TRBJ2-7; 8 nucleotides match TRBD1. The CDR3 runs to 13 residues. V dropped 5 bases and J dropped 6; count of bases not matched to a gene: 6. The germline V gene has CDR1 SGHTA and CDR2 FQGTGA. The CDR3 spells CASSEDRGSEQYF. As DNA, the CDR3 is TGTGCCAGCAGCGAAGACAGGGGAAGCGAGCAGTACTTC.